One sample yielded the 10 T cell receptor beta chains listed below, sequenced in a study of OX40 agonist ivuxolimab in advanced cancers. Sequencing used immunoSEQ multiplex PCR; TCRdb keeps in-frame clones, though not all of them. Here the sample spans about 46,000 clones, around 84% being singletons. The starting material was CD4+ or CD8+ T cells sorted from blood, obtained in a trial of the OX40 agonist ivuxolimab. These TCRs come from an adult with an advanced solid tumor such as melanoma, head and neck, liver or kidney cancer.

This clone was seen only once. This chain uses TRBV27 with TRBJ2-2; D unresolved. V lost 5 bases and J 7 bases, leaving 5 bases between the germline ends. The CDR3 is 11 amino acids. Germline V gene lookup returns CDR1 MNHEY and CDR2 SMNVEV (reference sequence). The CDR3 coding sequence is TGTGCCAGCAGTGAAGACGGGGAGCTGTTTTTT. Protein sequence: CASSEDGELFF.

The DNA for the CDR3 is TGTGCCAGCAGCGTCCGACTAGCGGGACCCTACAATGAGCAGTTCTTC. It encodes CASSVRLAGPYNEQFF. The chain combines TRBV7-6 with TRBJ2-1, with TRBD2 matching over 11 bases. Trimming at V came to 5 bases and at J to 2 bases, leaving 5 bases not matched to a gene. The CDR3 runs to 16 residues. Germline CDR1 SGHVS, CDR2 FNYEAQ.

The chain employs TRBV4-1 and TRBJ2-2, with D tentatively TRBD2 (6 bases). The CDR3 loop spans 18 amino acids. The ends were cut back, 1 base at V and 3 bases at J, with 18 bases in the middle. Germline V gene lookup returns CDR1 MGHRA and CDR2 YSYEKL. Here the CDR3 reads CASSQGGTLFGYTGELFF. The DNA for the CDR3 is TGCGCCAGCAGCCAAGGCGGGACTCTTTTCGGCTACACCGGGGAGCTGTTTTTT.

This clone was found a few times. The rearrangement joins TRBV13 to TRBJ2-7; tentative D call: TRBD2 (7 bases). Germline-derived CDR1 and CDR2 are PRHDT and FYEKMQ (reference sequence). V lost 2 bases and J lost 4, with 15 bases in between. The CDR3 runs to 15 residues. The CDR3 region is CASSLRREQGYEQYF. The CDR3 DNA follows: TGTGCCAGCAGCTTAAGGCGGGAGCAGGGGTACGAGCAGTACTTC.

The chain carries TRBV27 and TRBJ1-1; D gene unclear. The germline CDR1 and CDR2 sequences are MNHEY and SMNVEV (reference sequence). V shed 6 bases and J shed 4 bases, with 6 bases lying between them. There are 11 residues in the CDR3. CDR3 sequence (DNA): TGTGCCAGCAGGGCGGGCACTGAAGCTTTCTTT. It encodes CASRAGTEAFF.

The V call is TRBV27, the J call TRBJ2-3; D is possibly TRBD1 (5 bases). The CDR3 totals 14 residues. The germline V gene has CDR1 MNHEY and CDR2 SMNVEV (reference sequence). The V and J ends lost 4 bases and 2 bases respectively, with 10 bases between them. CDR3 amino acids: CASSSRGYTDTQYF. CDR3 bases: TGTGCCAGCAGTTCTAGGGGTTACACAGATACGCAGTATTTT.

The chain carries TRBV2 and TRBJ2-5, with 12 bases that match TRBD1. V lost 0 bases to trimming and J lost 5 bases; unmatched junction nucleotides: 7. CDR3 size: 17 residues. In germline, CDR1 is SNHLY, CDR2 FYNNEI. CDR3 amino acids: CASSEAGTGGLWETQYF. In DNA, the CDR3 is TGTGCCAGCAGTGAAGCTGGGACAGGGGGCCTCTGGGAGACCCAGTACTTC.

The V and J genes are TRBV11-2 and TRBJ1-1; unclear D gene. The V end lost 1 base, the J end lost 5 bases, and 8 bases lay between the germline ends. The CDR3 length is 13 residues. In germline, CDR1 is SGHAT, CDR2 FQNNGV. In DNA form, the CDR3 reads TGTGCCAGCAGCTTAGGAGGACGAACTGAAGCTTTCTTT. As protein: CASSLGGRTEAFF. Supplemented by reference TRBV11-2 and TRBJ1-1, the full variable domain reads EAGVAQSPRYKIIEKRQSVAFWCNPISGHATLYWYQQILGQGPKLLIQFQNNGVVDDSQLPKDRFSAERLKGVDSTLKIQPAKLEDSAVYLCASSLGGRTEAFFGQGTRLTVV.

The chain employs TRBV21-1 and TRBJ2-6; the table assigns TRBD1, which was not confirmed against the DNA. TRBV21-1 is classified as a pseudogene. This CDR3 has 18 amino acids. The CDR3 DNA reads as TGTGCCAGCAGCGAAGGATCGACAGGGAGCTCTGGGGCCAACGTCCTGACTTTC. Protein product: CASSEGSTGSSGANVLTF.

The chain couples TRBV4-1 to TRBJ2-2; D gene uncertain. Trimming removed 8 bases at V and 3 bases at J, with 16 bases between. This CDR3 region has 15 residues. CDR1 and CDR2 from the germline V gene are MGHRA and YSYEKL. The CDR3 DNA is TGCGCCAGCCGTGATTGGGATGCCGACACCGGGGAGCTGTTTTTT. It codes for CASRDWDADTGELFF.